Presented here are 8 T cell receptor beta chains from one specimen sequenced in a study of T cell clones after liver transplantation. Only in-frame clones appear in the TCRdb table, and some are missing; sequencing was by immunoSEQ multiplex PCR. This table holds fewer than 85,000 clones, about four fifths found once. Here the sequenced sample was CD4+ T cells from blood, taken 12 months after liver transplant. The receptor set was obtained from a human patient who received a liver transplant. Some of these T cells may belong to the graft donor.

This chain uses TRBV28 with TRBJ2-7; D tentatively reads TRBD1 or TRBD2 (5 bases each). V was pared by 4 bases and J by 3 bases, with 16 bases between. The germline CDR1 and CDR2 sequences are MDHEN and SYDVKM. The CDR3 totals 15 residues. The CDR3 DNA is TGTGCCAGCAGTTCGGGACCGGTACTGAACTACGAGCAGTACTTC. It codes for CASSSGPVLNYEQYF.

The rearrangement links TRBV6-1 to TRBJ1-5; maybe TRBD1 (5 bases). The CDR3 has 13 amino acids. CDR1 is MNHNS, CDR2 SASEGT, per germline. V was shortened by 3 bases and J by 9 bases, with 12 bases between the two germline ends. In DNA form, the CDR3 reads TGTGCCAGCAGTGATCAAGGACAACGGCCCCAGCATTTT. Encoded protein: CASSDQGQRPQHF.

This rearrangement joins TRBV7-9 to TRBJ2-1; D possibly matches TRBD1 or TRBD2 (5 bases each). CDR3 length: 16 amino acids. Germline V gene sequence: CDR1 SEHNR, CDR2 FQNEAQ (reference sequence). The V end was cut by 5 bases, the J end by 0 bases, with 14 bases between. CDR3 region: CASSPQAGSSYNEQFF. In nucleotides, the CDR3 is TGTGCCAGCAGCCCCCAGGCAGGGAGCTCCTACAATGAGCAGTTCTTC.

This chain uses TRBV10-3 with TRBJ1-2; 8 bases map to TRBD1. The CDR3 consists of 13 residues. Trimming cost V 6 bases and J 6 bases; bases outside gene matches: 6. Germline V gives CDR1 ENHRY, CDR2 SYGVKD. CDR3 sequence: CAIRVQGDDGYTF. CDR3 DNA sequence: TGTGCCATCAGAGTACAGGGGGACGATGGCTACACCTTC.

V and J are TRBV6-1 and TRBJ2-7, with a weak D call TRBD2 (7 bases). Trimming stripped 0 bases from V and 4 bases from J, with 10 bases between. CDR1 is MNHNS, CDR2 SASEGT, per germline. This CDR3 has 14 amino acids. The CDR3 region has the DNA TGTGCCAGCAGTGAAGCAGGGGGGGCTTACGAGCAGTACTTC. This sequence encodes CASSEAGGAYEQYF.

The chain employs TRBV28 and TRBJ2-1; maybe TRBD2 (6 bases). This CDR3 is 15 amino acids long. The germline CDR1 and CDR2 sequences are MDHEN and SYDVKM. Trimming cost V 1 base and J 5 bases, with 12 bases left between them. The CDR3 DNA reads TGTGCCAGCAGTTTATTCCAGCGGGCCGACAATGAGCAGTTCTTC. Translating it yields CASSLFQRADNEQFF.

The chain links TRBV5-1 to TRBJ2-6; possibly TRBD1 or TRBD2 for D (5 bases each). The CDR3 runs to 20 residues. Trimming stripped 2 bases from V and 2 bases from J, with 23 bases between. Germline CDR1 reads SGHRS; CDR2 reads YFSETQ. The CDR3: CASSLGDEGQWWTGANVLTF. In DNA form, the CDR3 reads TGCGCCAGCAGCTTAGGGGACGAGGGTCAGTGGTGGACTGGGGCCAACGTCCTGACTTTC.

This chain links TRBV9 with TRBJ2-1; D is possibly TRBD2 (6 bases). The CDR3 extends over 14 amino acids. V was clipped by 5 bases and J by 0 bases, with 9 bases between them. Germline CDR1 SGDLS, CDR2 YYNGEE. The CDR3 sequence: CASSGRGSYNEQFF. DNA of the CDR3: TGTGCCAGCAGTGGGCGGGGCTCCTACAATGAGCAGTTCTTC. The full variable domain, with the rest looked up from reference TRBV9 and TRBJ2-1, is DSGVTQTPKHLITATGQRVTLRCSPRSGDLSVYWYQQSLDQGLQFLIQYYNGEERAKGNILERFSAQQFPDLHSELNLSSLELGDSALYFCASSGRGSYNEQFFGPGTRLTVL.